These T cell receptor beta chains were read from a single sample in a study of early stage breast cancer tumors. The repertoire was sequenced with immunoSEQ multiplex PCR; TCRdb's copy has only in-frame clones and lacks some. The table shows about 19,000 clones, with 80% to 90% occurring only once. Sequencing was done on a sample of blood. The receptor set was obtained from a person between 70 and 80 years old with breast cancer. CDR3s include the opening cysteine and the closing phenylalanine or tryptophan. The listing skips clone size in some rows; elsewhere it reads once, few, many or a size class.

clone_size | j_call | v_call | cdr3_length | cdr3_aa
. | TRBJ2-5 | TRBV19 | 14 | CASSTPGGRETQYF
. | TRBJ2-3 | TRBV9 | 14 | CASSSLAATDTQYF
. | TRBJ2-2 | TRBV2 | 13 | CASSNPPDYRVFF
. | TRBJ2-7 | TRBV30 | 13 | CAWSAQLSYEQYF
. | TRBJ2-1 | TRBV5-1 | 17 | CASSPATGGAGYNEQFF
. | TRBJ1-1 | TRBV29-1 | 11 | CSGNRNTEAFF
. | TRBJ2-2 | TRBV14 | 16 | CASSQVGGAVTGELFF
. | TRBJ1-3 | TRBV2 | 15 | CASSDPATAGNTIYF
. | TRBJ2-1 | TRBV9 | 14 | CASSVSGQGAEQFF
. | TRBJ1-1 | TRBV7-8 | 17 | CASSSSPTGAMNTEAFF
. | TRBJ2-2 | TRBV19 | 15 | CASSPLRVNTGELFF
. | TRBJ1-2 | TRBV6-6 | 14 | CATQQGRNVYGYTF
. | TRBJ2-1 | TRBV7-9 | 15 | CASSWAGGLFYEQFF
. | TRBJ2-7 | TRBV18 | 13 | CASSGVAGAEQYF
. | TRBJ2-6 | TRBV2 | 12 | CASSEGGNVLTF
. | TRBJ2-1 | TRBV4-1 | 15 | CASSPRAGNYNEQFF
. | TRBJ2-3 | TRBV6-1 | 13 | CASSEGSGDTQYF
. | TRBJ2-5 | TRBV30 | 15 | CAWGSWTSVGETQYF
once | TRBJ2-3 | TRBV7-8 | 14 | CASSLGQGTDTQYF
. | TRBJ2-1 | TRBV6-6 | 14 | CASKYGGAYNEQFF
once | TRBJ1-2 | TRBV28 | 12 | CASRQGVRGYTF
once | TRBJ2-7 | TRBV20-1 | 11 | CSPLGDLWQYF
. | TRBJ2-3 | TRBV6-6 | 15 | CASSYLSFGTDTQYF
. | TRBJ2-5 | TRBV5-1 | 14 | CASSDPQGGETQYF
. | TRBJ1-5 | TRBV6-5 | 15 | CASSGTGGRNQPQHF
. | TRBJ1-6 | TRBV5-1 | 13 | CASSLRDNSPLHF
. | TRBJ2-5 | TRBV9 | 13 | CASSVGRQETQYF
. | TRBJ1-2 | TRBV30 | 13 | CAWSQQGIDGYTF
. | TRBJ2-1 | TRBV10-3 | 15 | CAISDPAGNGNEQFF
few | TRBJ2-1 | TRBV9 | 14 | CASSVALDYNEQFF
. | TRBJ1-2 | TRBV28 | 16 | CASSLTLQSTNYGYTF
. | TRBJ1-5 | TRBV28 | 17 | CASRIRMTGAGNQPQHF
. | TRBJ2-2 | TRBV7-3 | 14 | CASSAQGGTGELFF
. | TRBJ1-1 | TRBV7-2 | 13 | CASSLDLGTEAFF
. | TRBJ1-4 | TRBV4-1 | 13 | CASSQELYEKLFF
. | TRBJ1-2 | TRBV5-8 | 15 | CASHLGQTTNYGYTF
few | TRBJ2-7 | TRBV2 | 15 | CASSPEGLSSYEQYF
. | TRBJ1-2 | TRBV21-1 | 15 | CASSAQGASDYGYTF
. | TRBJ2-7 | TRBV11-2 | 17 | CASSPGPPGQGIYEQYF
. | TRBJ1-2 | TRBV29-1 | 11 | CSVGQVRGYTF
. | TRBJ1-5 | TRBV28 | 15 | CASSSGGQGNQPQHF
. | TRBJ2-5 | TRBV5-6 | 16 | CASSLGATGWRETQYF
. | TRBJ2-7 | TRBV4-2 | 19 | CASSLSGRGGPTHSYEQYF
. | TRBJ1-2 | TRBV30 | 18 | CAWSPYPSTGSQAYGYTF